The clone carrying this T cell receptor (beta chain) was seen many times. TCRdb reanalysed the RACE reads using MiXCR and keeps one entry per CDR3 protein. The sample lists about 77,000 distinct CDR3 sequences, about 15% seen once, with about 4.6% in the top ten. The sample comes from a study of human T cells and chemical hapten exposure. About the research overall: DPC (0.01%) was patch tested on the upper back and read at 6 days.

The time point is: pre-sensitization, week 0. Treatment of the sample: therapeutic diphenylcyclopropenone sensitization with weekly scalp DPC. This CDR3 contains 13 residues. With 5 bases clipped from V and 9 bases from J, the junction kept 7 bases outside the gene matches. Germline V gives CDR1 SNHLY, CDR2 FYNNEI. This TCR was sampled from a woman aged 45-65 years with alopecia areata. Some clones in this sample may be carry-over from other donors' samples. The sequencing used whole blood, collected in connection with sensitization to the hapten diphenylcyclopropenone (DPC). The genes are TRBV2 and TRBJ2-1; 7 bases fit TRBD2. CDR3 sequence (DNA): TGTGCCAGCAGTAACGGACTAGATAGTGAGCAGTTCTTC. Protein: CASSNGLDSEQFF.